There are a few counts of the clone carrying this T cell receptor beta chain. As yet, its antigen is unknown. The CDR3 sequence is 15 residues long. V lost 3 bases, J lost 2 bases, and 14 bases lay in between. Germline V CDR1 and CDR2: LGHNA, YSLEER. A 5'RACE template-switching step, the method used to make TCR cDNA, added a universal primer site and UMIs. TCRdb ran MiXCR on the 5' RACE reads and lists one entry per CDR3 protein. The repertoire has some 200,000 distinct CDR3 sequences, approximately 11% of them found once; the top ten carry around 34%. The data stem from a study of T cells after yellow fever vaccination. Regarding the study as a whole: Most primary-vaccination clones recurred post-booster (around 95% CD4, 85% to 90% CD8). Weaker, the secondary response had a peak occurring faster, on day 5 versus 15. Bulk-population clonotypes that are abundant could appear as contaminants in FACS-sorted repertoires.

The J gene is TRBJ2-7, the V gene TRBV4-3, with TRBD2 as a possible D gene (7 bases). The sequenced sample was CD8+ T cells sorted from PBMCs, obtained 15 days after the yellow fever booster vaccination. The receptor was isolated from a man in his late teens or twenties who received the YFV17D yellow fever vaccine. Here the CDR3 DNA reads TGCGCCAGCAGCCAGGGTATGCGGGGGCCCTACGAGCAGTACTTC. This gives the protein CASSQGMRGPYEQYF.